These 28 T cell receptor beta chains originate from one sample sequenced in a study of T cell changes during pregnancy in multiple sclerosis. Generated by immunoSEQ multiplex PCR, the TCRdb table keeps only in-frame clones and is missing some. The profile shows tens of thousands of clones, 96% of them singletons. Sequencing was performed on CD8+ T cells from peripheral blood mononuclear cells, taken after pregnancy. These receptors all stem from a female donor with multiple sclerosis, enrolled in a pregnancy study.

The chain combines TRBV5-6 with TRBJ1-2; possibly TRBD1 for D (6 bases). V lost 1 base to trimming and J lost 7 bases, with 17 bases between them. CDR1 and CDR2 (germline): SGHDT, YYEEEE. The length of the CDR3 is 15 residues. The CDR3 region is CASSLPYRETGGYTF. The DNA for the CDR3 is TGTGCCAGCAGCTTGCCCTACAGGGAGACGGGTGGCTACACCTTC.

The count of this clone is one. The chain is built from TRBV4-3 and TRBJ1-1, with D maybe TRBD1 (5 bases). With 1 base removed from V and 6 bases from J, the gap between germline ends came to 12 bases. The CDR3 has 14 residues. From germline, CDR1 is LGHNA and CDR2 YSLEER. CDR3 loop: CASSQGRGMSEAFF. In DNA, the CDR3 is TGCGCCAGCAGCCAAGGTAGGGGAATGTCTGAAGCTTTCTTT.

The chain uses TRBV10-1 and TRBJ1-2; no definite D call. The CDR3 contains 12 residues. CDR1 and CDR2 (germline): WNHNN, SYGVQD (reference sequence). V shed 0 bases and J shed 8 bases, with 7 bases lying between them. CDR3 bases: TGCGCCAGCAGTGAGTCTCGGGAGGGCTACACCTTC. Protein sequence: CASSESREGYTF.

This rearrangement joins TRBV6-4 to TRBJ2-1, with 14 bases that match TRBD2. CDR3 length: 16 residues. V dropped 5 bases and J dropped 9; count of bases not matched to a gene: 9. Germline V gene data show CDR1 as MRHNA and CDR2 as SNTAGT. CDR3 in amino acids: CASSNTGTSGSVEQFF. In nucleotides, the CDR3 is TGTGCCAGCAGTAATACCGGGACTAGCGGGAGTGTTGAGCAGTTCTTC.

The genes are TRBV4-2 and TRBJ2-3, with a weak D call TRBD1 (5 bases). The V gene's germline CDR1 is LGHNA and CDR2 YNFKEQ. The CDR3 has 14 amino acids. Trimming left V 1 base short and J 2 bases short, with 7 bases between. The CDR3 sequence: CASSQGRATDTQYF. In DNA, the CDR3 is TGTGCCAGCAGCCAAGGCAGGGCCACAGATACGCAGTATTTT.

The chain has TRBV27 and TRBJ2-7; D call uncertain. Trimming pared 4 bases from V and 7 bases from J, leaving 14 bases between. CDR3 size: 13 residues. Germline V gene lookup returns CDR1 MNHEY and CDR2 SMNVEV (reference sequence). In DNA, the CDR3 is TGTGCCAGCAGTTCGACGGGTCTTAAAGAGCAGTACTTC. Protein product: CASSSTGLKEQYF.

The chain carries TRBV28 and TRBJ2-7, with TRBD2 as a possible D gene (6 bases). Germline V lookup: CDR1 MDHEN, CDR2 SYDVKM. The CDR3 covers 14 residues. Trimming cost V 3 bases and J 1 base, with 10 bases left between them. The DNA for the CDR3 is TGTGCCAGCAGTTTGACTAGTAGTTCCTACGAGCAGTACTTC. The encoded protein is CASSLTSSSYEQYF.

In this sample, this clone turned up once. The chain links TRBV27 to TRBJ2-3; the match to TRBD2 covers 9 bases. The CDR3 sequence is 18 residues long. Germline-derived CDR1 and CDR2 are MNHEY and SMNVEV (reference sequence). After removal of 5 bases from V and 4 bases from J, the junction contained 16 bases not matched to a gene. CDR3 residues: CASSDLWKIAGVPDTQYF. The CDR3 coding sequence is TGTGCCAGCAGTGATCTCTGGAAAATAGCGGGAGTGCCAGATACGCAGTATTTT.

Written as DNA, the CDR3 is TGTGCCAGCAGCTTAGCGGGACAGGGTCCCACCGGGGAGCTGTTTTTT. Translating it yields CASSLAGQGPTGELFF. This sequence joins TRBV13 and TRBJ2-2; 9 nucleotides align to TRBD1. CDR1 and CDR2 (germline): PRHDT, FYEKMQ (reference sequence). V was clipped by 1 base and J by 4 bases; unmatched bases: 4. CDR3 length equals 16 residues.

The chain links TRBV19 to TRBJ2-2; no definite D call. Looked up from germline, CDR1 is LNHDA and CDR2 is SQIVND (reference sequence). The V gene lost 3 bases and the J gene lost 5 bases, with 10 bases spanning the gap. The CDR3 covers 14 residues. CDR3 DNA sequence: TGTGCCAGTAGTATGTGGGCCTCTACCGGGGAGCTGTTTTTT. Translation: CASSMWASTGELFF.

This sequence joins TRBV7-9 and TRBJ2-5; the match to TRBD2 covers 9 bases. The J segment lost 1 base and the V segment lost 3 bases, leaving 6 bases of the junction unmatched. The CDR3 totals 16 residues. In germline, CDR1 is SEHNR, CDR2 FQNEAQ (reference sequence). DNA of the CDR3: TGTGCCAGCAGCTTCCCCCCTAGCGGGACCCAAGAGACCCAGTACTTC. Amino acids: CASSFPPSGTQETQYF.

This chain connects TRBV2 to TRBJ2-1; TRBD2 agrees at 8 bases. Germline V CDR1 and CDR2: SNHLY, FYNNEI. The CDR3 is 18 amino acids. J gave up 5 bases and V 2 bases, and 14 bases lay outside the gene matches. The CDR3 here is CASSEYSGSTLRDNEQFF. CDR3 DNA: TGTGCCAGCAGTGAATACAGCGGGAGTACTCTTCGAGACAATGAGCAGTTCTTC. The complete variable domain, with remaining parts taken from reference TRBV2 and TRBJ2-1, reads EPEVTQTPSHQVTQMGQEVILRCVPISNHLYFYWYRQILGQKVEFLVSFYNNEISEKSEIFDDQFSVERPDGSNFTLKIRSTKLEDSAMYFCASSEYSGSTLRDNEQFFGPGTRLTVL.

This rearrangement joins TRBV4-1 to TRBJ1-3, with D possibly being TRBD1 (6 bases). Germline CDR1 reads MGHRA; CDR2 reads YSYEKL. V was pared by 7 bases and J by 0 bases, with 25 bases between. The CDR3 spans 19 residues. CDR3 sequence reads: CASTSGPNRGSISGNTIYF. Here the CDR3 DNA reads TGCGCCAGCACCTCGGGCCCGAATAGGGGGTCGATCTCTGGAAACACCATATATTTT.

The chain recombines TRBV10-3 with TRBJ1-4; 9 bases are a match to TRBD1. The germline V gene has CDR1 ENHRY and CDR2 SYGVKD. The V and J ends lost 2 bases and 8 bases, in that order; junction bases with no gene match: 9. The CDR3 loop spans 16 amino acids. The CDR3 nucleotides are TGTGCCATCAGTGAGCCCCCGGACAGGGGTGAAGAAAAACTGTTTTTT. Encoded protein: CAISEPPDRGEEKLFF.

J is TRBJ2-3 and V is TRBV27; perhaps TRBD2 as D (5 bases). In germline, CDR1 is MNHEY, CDR2 SMNVEV (reference sequence). This CDR3 has 14 residues. Trimming stripped 3 bases from V and 2 bases from J, with 9 bases between. The CDR3 region is CASSLGSATDTQYF. Here the CDR3 DNA reads TGTGCCAGCAGTTTGGGTAGCGCCACAGATACGCAGTATTTT.

V and J are TRBV30 and TRBJ2-3; perhaps TRBD2 as D (6 bases). CDR1 GTSNPN and CDR2 SVGIG come from the germline V gene (reference sequence). The V end was cut by 8 bases, the J end by 0 bases, with 12 bases between. The CDR3 sequence is 13 residues long. In DNA form, the CDR3 reads TGTGCCGTACGACTAGGGAGCACAGATACGCAGTATTTT. Its protein product is CAVRLGSTDTQYF.

The rearrangement uses TRBV27 and TRBJ1-5; no clear D gene. In germline, CDR1 is MNHEY, CDR2 SMNVEV (reference sequence). Trimming removed 8 bases at V and 8 bases at J, with 13 bases between. CDR3 length: 12 residues. In DNA, the CDR3 is TGTGCCAGCGGTCAAGCGGGTGAGCCCCAGCATTTT. This translates into CASGQAGEPQHF.

The chain combines TRBV28 with TRBJ2-7; 11 bases are shared with TRBD2. CDR1 and CDR2 (germline): MDHEN, SYDVKM. V lost 5 bases and J lost 6; bases outside the gene matches: 6. The CDR3 extends over 14 amino acids. CDR3 in amino acids: CASSQTSGSREQYF. CDR3 nucleotides: TGTGCCAGCAGTCAAACTAGCGGGAGTCGCGAGCAGTACTTC.

This chain connects TRBV4-1 to TRBJ2-1; D gene unclear. In germline, CDR1 is MGHRA, CDR2 YSYEKL. The CDR3 runs to 15 residues. V lost 0 bases and J lost 3, with 9 bases in between. The CDR3 protein is CASSQDHASYNEQFF. In DNA form, the CDR3 reads TGCGCCAGCAGCCAAGATCATGCTAGCTACAATGAGCAGTTCTTC.

The chain combines TRBV7-9 with TRBJ2-3; weak D call: TRBD2 (7 bases). Trimming shortened V by 6 bases and J by 3 bases, and 19 bases separated the two germline ends. The CDR3 length is 16 residues. Germline V gives CDR1 SEHNR, CDR2 FQNEAQ (reference sequence). As DNA, the CDR3 is TGTGCCAGCAGTCCCCAAACAGGGAGGGAAACAGATACGCAGTATTTT. Translating it yields CASSPQTGRETDTQYF.

This sequence joins TRBV6-5 and TRBJ2-7; 7 bases are a match to TRBD2. This CDR3 is built from 15 residues. V lost 2 bases and J lost 2; bases outside the gene matches: 6. Germline CDR1 MNHEY, CDR2 SVGAGI. The CDR3 bases are TGTGCCAGCAGTTACGTTGCGGGAGCCGCCTACGAGCAGTACTTC. Translated, it gives CASSYVAGAAYEQYF.

J is TRBJ2-7 and V is TRBV7-9, with D perhaps TRBD2 (7 bases). Germline V CDR1 and CDR2: SEHNR, FQNEAQ (reference sequence). V was clipped by 4 bases and J by 1 base, with 23 bases between them. The CDR3 sequence is 18 residues long. The CDR3, as DNA: TGTGCCAGCAGCTCATCTCGGGGGGCCGGCCCCCAATCCTACGAGCAGTACTTC. The encoded protein is CASSSSRGAGPQSYEQYF.

The V call is TRBV30, the J call TRBJ2-5, with a tentative D call TRBD1 (6 bases). Germline CDR1 is GTSNPN and CDR2 is SVGIG (reference sequence). The CDR3 is made up of 15 amino acids. V gave up 1 base and J gave up 3 bases, with 15 bases separating them. CDR3 sequence (DNA): TGTGCCTGGAGTGCGAGAACAGGGCGAAAAGAGACCCAGTACTTC. Protein product: CAWSARTGRKETQYF.

The rearrangement links TRBV27 to TRBJ2-5; maybe TRBD2 (5 bases). V lost 4 bases and J lost 5, with 17 bases in between. The CDR3 has 15 amino acids. Per the germline V gene, CDR1 is MNHEY and CDR2 is SMNVEV (reference sequence). This CDR3 is CASSSKTGLAETQYF. DNA for the CDR3: TGTGCCAGCAGTTCCAAGACTGGGTTAGCGGAGACCCAGTACTTC.

The chain joins TRBV27 to TRBJ1-4; D is possibly TRBD1 (5 bases). This CDR3 contains 15 residues. CDR1 is MNHEY and CDR2 is SMNVEV in the germline V gene (reference sequence). V was trimmed by 6 bases and J by 8 bases, leaving 19 bases between them. The CDR3 reads CASSPDWGDSEKLFF. The CDR3 bases are TGTGCCAGCAGCCCGGATTGGGGGGATAGCGAAAAACTGTTTTTT.

This chain links TRBV7-9 with TRBJ2-7; a possible D gene is TRBD1 (5 bases). The CDR3 has 16 amino acids. Per germline, CDR1 SEHNR and CDR2 FQNEAQ (reference sequence). V dropped 5 bases and J dropped 2 bases, with 19 bases sitting between them. CDR3 in DNA: TGTGCCAGCAGCATCGTTGGCGGCAGGGAAACCTACGAGCAGTACTTC. This codes for CASSIVGGRETYEQYF.

V and J are TRBV19 and TRBJ1-1; 11 bases are shared with TRBD1. Germline V gene lookup returns CDR1 LNHDA and CDR2 SQIVND (reference sequence). CDR3 size: 16 residues. V shed 3 bases and J 2 bases; nucleotides not matched to a gene: 5. The CDR3 DNA reads TGTGCCAGTAGTATTTGGACAGGGGGCATCAACACTGAAGCTTTCTTT. Translating gives CASSIWTGGINTEAFF.

The CDR3 DNA follows: TGTGCCAGCAGCTTAGGGGTAGGGACTAGCTCAAACGAGCAGTACTTC. It specifies CASSLGVGTSSNEQYF. The chain uses TRBV7-8 and TRBJ2-7; 9 positions agree with TRBD2. The trim removed 1 base at V and 5 bases at J, leaving 9 bases unmatched. The length of the CDR3 is 16 residues. Germline values: CDR1 SGHVS, CDR2 FQNEAQ.